This T cell receptor (beta chain) was sequenced for a study of identical twins. TCRdb used MiXCR to reprocess the 5' RACE reads, holding one entry per CDR3 protein. The data hold around 680,000 distinct CDR3 sequences, with over 8.5% observed a single time. Germline CDR1 is DFQATT and CDR2 is SNEGSKA (reference sequence). The CDR3 runs to 17 residues. Trimming removed 3 bases from V and 6 bases from J; junction bases left unmatched: 14. This clonotype was counted only a few times. This sample was shared with a second study, whose subject was yellow fever vaccine responses in identical twins.

Sequenced: PBMCs. V and J are TRBV20-1 and TRBJ2-1; 10 positions agree with TRBD2. The source of this sequence is a woman aged 18-30 years in good health. The CDR3 sequence: CSASSYEREGYINEQFF. The CDR3 DNA follows: TGCAGTGCTAGTTCCTACGAGCGGGAGGGATACATCAATGAGCAGTTCTTC.